This T cell receptor (beta chain) was captured by sequencing in a study of blood T cell repertoires in COVID-19 (dated by TCRdb to 2020 to 2021). The study in broad terms: Samples from collaborators originated in the United States, Italy and Spain and spanned both the acute and convalescent phases of COVID-19. The prospective study material was composed of cDNA or gDNA derived from T cells, B-cell-depleted T cells, or PBMCs. Where available, HLA class I and class II types were obtained from metadata supplied by the sample provider rather than from assay-based typing. Sample metadata almost always included a de-identified subject ID, COVID-19 status, age in years and sex. The dataset comprised deeply sampled blood TCRbeta repertoires from subjects exposed to, actively infected with, or recovered from COVID-19. The samples were drawn from the first 160 participants of the ongoing ImmuneRACE study and from some 1,300 subjects provided by 6 global collaborators. The repertoires were made available in a free public database intended to serve as a resource for research on the immune response to SARS-CoV-2. Overall study results and their limits: How much clinical and demographic metadata was included differed by source and by participant, and the metadata was provided uncurated.

As to this clone: Its antigen is currently not known. Base qualities are not recorded, but no much larger clone differs from it by a single base.

Whole blood was collected in K2EDTA tubes by collaborating institutions according to the institutions' own protocols. For TCRbeta analysis, collaborators shipped samples as frozen whole blood, isolated PBMCs, or DNA extracted from either of those sample types. V lost 1 base and J lost 9 bases; the stretch between them is 10 bases long. CDR1 is given as LGHDT and CDR2 as YNNKEL, both from the germline V gene (reference sequence). The CDR3 spans 13 residues, from the cysteine through the phenylalanine. The DNA shown is the 39-base CDR3, in frame from base 1. The immunoSEQ Assay, a bias-controlled multiplex PCR, was used to amplify TCRbeta CDR3 regions from genomic DNA. Per the source publication's procedure: Within the assay, amplification of reference gene primers was used to estimate how many nucleated cells each sample contained. To quantify the absolute abundance of each unique TCRbeta CDR3 rearrangement, sequence reads were collapsed and filtered. For each sample, productive Simpson clonality was calculated as the square root of Simpson's diversity index across productive rearrangements. TCRdb holds this immuneACCESS table with in-frame rearrangements only. Some clones are missing; in checked studies, unresolved V genes explain under half, and the rest has no known cause. V and J calls and clone size are those listed in that table; D and trimming were worked out from the DNA. The sample has 130,000 to 150,000 clones on record, over 85% of them singletons. The top ten hold around 1.6% of the sample.

The receptor was isolated from a human donor in a cohort sampled during active COVID-19. Sequencing was carried out using peripheral blood. Here the chain combines TRBV3-1 (or the pseudogene TRBV3-2) and TRBJ1-5; a tentative D match to TRBD1 spans 5 bases. The CDR3 reads CASSQVPQGPQHF. The DNA sequence is as follows: TGTGCCAGCAGCCAAGTCCCTCAGGGGCCCCAGCATTTT.